This T cell receptor (beta chain) was sequenced in a study of cytotoxic CD8 clonotypes in ibrutinib-treated CLL. Study at large: By median roughly 5.5 years, approximately 12 had progressed and about 15 stayed remitted; responses had been 2 complete and some 24 partial. Broader study findings: The clonality rise at ibrutinib response reflected private clonotype expansion. Increased clonality at ibrutinib response gave way to a return toward baseline at progression.

Target depth was 1 in 200,000 to 1 in 1 million T cells, about 10x per clonotype. Assay: immunoSEQ multiplex PCR; the TCRdb copy retains only in-frame clones and omits some. Here the sample spans 200,000 or so clones, 60% to 80% being singletons. CDR1 and CDR2 from the germline V gene are MNHNS and SASEGT. V dropped 5 bases and J dropped 6; count of bases not matched to a gene: 10. This CDR3 contains 15 residues. As for this clone: Its antigen is not identified.

The chain employs TRBV6-1 and TRBJ1-1; TRBD1 matches at 9 bases. This receptor was identified in a human donor with chronic lymphocytic leukemia. The specimen was PBMCs, collected after 12 months of ibrutinib treatment. This CDR3 is CASSQQGQGAPEAFF. The DNA of the CDR3 is TGTGCCAGCAGTCAACAGGGACAGGGTGCACCTGAAGCTTTCTTT.